This entry is about one TCR beta chain. The data stem from a study of T cell changes during pregnancy in multiple sclerosis. CDR3 size: 16 residues. CDR1 and CDR2 from the germline V gene are MDHEN and SYDVKM. The ends lost 4 bases at V and 0 bases at J; junction bases unmatched: 6. Here immunoSEQ multiplex PCR was the method, and the copy in TCRdb shows in-frame clones only, minus some. The table has tens of thousands of clones, approximately 94% seen once. The chain uses TRBV28 and TRBJ2-7; 10 bases fit TRBD1. This TCR was recovered from a female donor with multiple sclerosis, enrolled in a pregnancy study. The material sequenced was peripheral blood, taken in the third trimester of pregnancy. CDR3 DNA sequence: TGTGCCAGCAGTTCCGGGACAGGGGCCTTCTCCTACGAGCAGTACTTC. Residues: CASSSGTGAFSYEQYF. Full variable domain (outside the CDR3, taken from reference TRBV28 and TRBJ2-7): DVKVTQSSRYLVKRTGEKVFLECVQDMDHENMFWYRQDPGLGLRLIYFSYDVKMKEKGDIPEGYSVSREKKERFSLILESASTNQTSMYLCASSSGTGAFSYEQYFGPGTRLTVT.